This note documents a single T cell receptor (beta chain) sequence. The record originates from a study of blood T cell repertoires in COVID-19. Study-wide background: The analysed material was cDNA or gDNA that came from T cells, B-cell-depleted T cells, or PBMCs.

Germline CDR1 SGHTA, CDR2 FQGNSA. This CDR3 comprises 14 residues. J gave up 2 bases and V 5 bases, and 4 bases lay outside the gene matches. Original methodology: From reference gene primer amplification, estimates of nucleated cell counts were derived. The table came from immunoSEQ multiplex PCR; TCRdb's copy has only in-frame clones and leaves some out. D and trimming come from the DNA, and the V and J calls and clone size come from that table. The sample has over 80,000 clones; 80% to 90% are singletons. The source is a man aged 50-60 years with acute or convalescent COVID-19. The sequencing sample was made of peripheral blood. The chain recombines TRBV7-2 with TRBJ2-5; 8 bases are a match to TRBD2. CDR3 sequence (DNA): TGTGCCAGCAGCAGGACTAGCTCTCAAGAGACCCAGTACTTC. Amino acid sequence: CASSRTSSQETQYF. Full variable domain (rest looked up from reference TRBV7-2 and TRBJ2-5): GAGVSQSPSNKVTEKGKDVELRCDPISGHTALYWYRQSLGQGLEFLIYFQGNSAPDKSGLPSDRFSAERTGGSVSTLTIQRTQQEDSAVYLCASSRTSSQETQYFGPGTRLLVL.